This T cell receptor beta chain derives from a study of T cells after yellow fever vaccination. Findings and caveats of the study: Most primary-vaccination clones recurred post-booster (about 96% CD4, around 86% CD8).

TCRdb fed the 5' RACE reads into MiXCR, producing one record per CDR3 protein. The data show hundreds of thousands of distinct CDR3 sequences, around an eighth seen once. Details on this clonotype: As yet, its antigen is unknown.

The specimen was PBMCs, collected on the day of the yellow fever booster vaccination. The TCR comes from a man in his thirties or forties who received the YFV17D yellow fever vaccine.

CDR3 sequence (DNA): TGTGCCAGCAGTTTTGGTGGGGGCGCCGACACTGAAGCTTTCTTT. This gives the protein CASSFGGGADTEAFF. The rearrangement uses TRBV12-3 or TRBV12-4 and TRBJ1-1, with D possibly matching TRBD1 (6 bases). There are 15 residues in the CDR3. V was pared by 3 bases and J by 3 bases, with 14 bases between.